This TCR beta chain was identified during a study of T cells in Graves' hyperthyroidism and ophthalmopathy. In the study overall: Prior to any treatment, at the point of initial diagnosis, peripheral blood was collected.

This clonotype was found a few times. Given a much more abundant clone one base away, this may be a read error. The patients, who ranged from 18 to 65 in age, presented with newly diagnosed hyperthyroidism lasting under 2 months. On the basis of clinical symptoms, serum thyroxine and TRAb, thyroid ultrasound and orbital computed tomography, diagnoses were made. PBMCs came from roughly 10 ml fresh peripheral blood. RNA transcripts provided the source from which TCR beta CDR3 regions were amplified. First-round RT-PCR with HTBI primers amplified the TCR CDR3 region. One entry per CDR3 protein results from TCRdb running MiXCR on the multiplex PCR reads. The sample yields approximately 370,000 distinct CDR3 sequences, roughly 15% seen once. Sequencing was done on a sample of blood. This receptor was taken from a woman aged 25 to 39 with Graves' hyperthyroidism that later progressed to Graves' ophthalmopathy.

The CDR3 is CASSLAGENYGYAF. The CDR3, as DNA: TGTGCCAGCAGCTTAGCGGGCGAGAACTATGGCTACGCCTTC. This rearrangement joins TRBV7-9 to TRBJ1-2; no clear D gene. Germline assignment: CDR1 SEHNR and CDR2 FQNEAQ (reference sequence). The CDR3 contains 14 residues.